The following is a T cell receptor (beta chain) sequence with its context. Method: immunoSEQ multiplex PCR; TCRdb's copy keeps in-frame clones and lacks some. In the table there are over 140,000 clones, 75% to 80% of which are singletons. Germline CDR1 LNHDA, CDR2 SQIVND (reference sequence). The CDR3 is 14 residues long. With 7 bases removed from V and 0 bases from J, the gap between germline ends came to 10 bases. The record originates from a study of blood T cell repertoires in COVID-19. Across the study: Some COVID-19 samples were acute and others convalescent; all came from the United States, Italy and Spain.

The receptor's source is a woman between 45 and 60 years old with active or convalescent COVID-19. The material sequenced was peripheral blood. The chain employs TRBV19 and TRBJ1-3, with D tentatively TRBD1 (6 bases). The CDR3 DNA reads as TGTGCCAGTATCACGACAGGCTCTGGAAACACCATATATTTT. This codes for CASITTGSGNTIYF.